This record covers a single T cell receptor (beta chain). Its specificity is not known. The data were obtained in a study of vaccination effects on CD4 cells after COVID-19. Study summary: Post-vaccine specimens were collected at a median of 72 days following the second dose.

After roughly 11 days in culture, the CD4+ T cells were isolated. The person was diagnosed with PCR-confirmed SARS-CoV-2 infection between March and December 2020. Everyone in the study got two shots of either the BNT162b2 or mRNA-1273 vaccine. This CDR3 spans 13 amino acids. Germline V gene sequence: CDR1 GTSNPN, CDR2 SVGIG (reference sequence). Trimming removed 4 bases from V and 6 bases from J; junction bases left unmatched: 5. General study findings and limits: For convalescents, most of the spike-reactive clones seen post-vaccine were new vaccine-induced clones.

Here immunoSEQ multiplex PCR was the method, and the copy in TCRdb shows in-frame clones only, minus some. The sample has tens of thousands of clones; over 60% are singletons. The sequences come from CD4+ T cells from PBMCs cultured without peptide, collected after COVID-19 vaccination. The source of this sequence is a human donor who had a prior SARS-CoV-2 infection. The rearrangement uses TRBV30 and TRBJ1-5; 8 nucleotides line up with TRBD1. The DNA of the CDR3 is TGTGCCTGGACCAACGACAGGGGTCAGCCCCAGCATTTT. Its translation: CAWTNDRGQPQHF.